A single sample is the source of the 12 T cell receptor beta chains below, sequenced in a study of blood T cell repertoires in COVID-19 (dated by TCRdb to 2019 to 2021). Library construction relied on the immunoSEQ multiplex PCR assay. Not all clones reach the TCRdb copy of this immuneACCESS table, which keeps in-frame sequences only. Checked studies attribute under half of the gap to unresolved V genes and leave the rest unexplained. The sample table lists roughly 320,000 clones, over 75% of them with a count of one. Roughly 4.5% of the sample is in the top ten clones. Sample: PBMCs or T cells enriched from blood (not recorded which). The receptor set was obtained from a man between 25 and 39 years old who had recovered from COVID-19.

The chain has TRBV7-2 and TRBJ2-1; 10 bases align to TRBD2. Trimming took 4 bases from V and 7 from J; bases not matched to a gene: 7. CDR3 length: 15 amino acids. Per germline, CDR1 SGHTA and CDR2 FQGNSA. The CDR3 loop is CASSYVAGGDNEQFF. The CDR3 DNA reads TGTGCCAGCAGCTACGTAGCGGGAGGAGATAATGAGCAGTTCTTC.

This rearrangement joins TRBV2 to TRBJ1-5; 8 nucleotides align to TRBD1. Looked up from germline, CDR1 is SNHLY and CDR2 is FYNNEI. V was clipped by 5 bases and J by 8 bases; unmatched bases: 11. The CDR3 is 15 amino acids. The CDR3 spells CASSPTGAFIEPQHF. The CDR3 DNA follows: TGTGCCAGCAGTCCGACAGGGGCCTTTATCGAGCCCCAGCATTTT.

This chain's CDR3 is CASSLTYGDSNGYTF. The CDR3 coding sequence is TGTGCCAGCAGCCTTACTTATGGGGACTCTAATGGCTACACCTTC. V gene TRBV5-5 combines with J gene TRBJ1-2; weak D call: TRBD1 (5 bases). V lost 4 bases to trimming and J lost 6 bases, with 19 bases between them. From germline, CDR1 is SGHKS and CDR2 YYEKEE (reference sequence). The CDR3 covers 15 residues.

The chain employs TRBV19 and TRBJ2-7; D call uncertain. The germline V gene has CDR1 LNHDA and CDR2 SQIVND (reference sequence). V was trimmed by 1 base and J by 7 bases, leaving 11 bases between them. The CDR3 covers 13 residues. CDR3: CASSIAPRREQYF. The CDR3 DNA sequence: TGTGCCAGTAGTATAGCGCCCCGCCGGGAGCAGTACTTC. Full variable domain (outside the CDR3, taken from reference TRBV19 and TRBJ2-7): DGGITQSPKYLFRKEGQNVTLSCEQNLNHDAMYWYRQDPGQGLRLIYYSQIVNDFQKGDIAEGYSVSREKKESFPLTVTSAQKNPTAFYLCASSIAPRREQYFGPGTRLTVT.

CDR3 in amino acids: CASSVGLLAGYNEQFF. Here the CDR3 DNA reads TGTGCCAGCAGCGTAGGGCTACTAGCGGGATACAATGAGCAGTTCTTC. The chain carries TRBV9 and TRBJ2-1; TRBD2 matches 10 bases. With V trimmed by 0 bases and J by 4 bases, 4 bases remained unmatched. Per the germline V gene, CDR1 is SGDLS and CDR2 is YYNGEE. This CDR3 is built from 16 residues.

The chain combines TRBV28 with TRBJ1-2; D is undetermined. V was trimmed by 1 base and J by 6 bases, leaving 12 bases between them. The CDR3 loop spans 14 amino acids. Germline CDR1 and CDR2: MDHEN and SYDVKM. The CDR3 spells CASSLFGQADGYTF. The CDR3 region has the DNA TGTGCCAGCAGTTTATTCGGTCAAGCCGATGGCTACACCTTC.

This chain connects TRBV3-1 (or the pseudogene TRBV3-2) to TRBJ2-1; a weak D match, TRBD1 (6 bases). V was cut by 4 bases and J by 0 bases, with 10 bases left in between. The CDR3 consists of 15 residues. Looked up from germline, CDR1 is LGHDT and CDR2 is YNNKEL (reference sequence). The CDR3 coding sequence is TGTGCCAGCAGCCTGAGGACAGTCTCCTACAATGAGCAGTTCTTC. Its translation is CASSLRTVSYNEQFF.

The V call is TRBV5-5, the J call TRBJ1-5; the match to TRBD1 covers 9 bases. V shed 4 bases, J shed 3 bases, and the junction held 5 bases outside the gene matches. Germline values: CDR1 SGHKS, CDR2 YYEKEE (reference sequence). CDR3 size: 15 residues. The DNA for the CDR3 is TGTGCCAGCAGCGGCGGGACAGGGCTCAATCAGCCCCAGCATTTT. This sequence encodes CASSGGTGLNQPQHF.

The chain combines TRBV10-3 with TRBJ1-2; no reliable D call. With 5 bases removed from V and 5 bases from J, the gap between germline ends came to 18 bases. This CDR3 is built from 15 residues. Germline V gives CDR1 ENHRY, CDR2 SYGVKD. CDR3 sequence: CAISPGRQDIYGYTF. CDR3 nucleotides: TGTGCCATCAGTCCCGGCCGGCAGGATATTTATGGCTACACCTTC.

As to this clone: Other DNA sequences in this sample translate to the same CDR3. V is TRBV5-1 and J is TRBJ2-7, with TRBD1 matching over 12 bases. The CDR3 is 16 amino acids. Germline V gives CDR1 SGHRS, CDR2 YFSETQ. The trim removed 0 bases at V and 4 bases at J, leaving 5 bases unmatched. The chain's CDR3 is CASSLGPGQGAYEQYF. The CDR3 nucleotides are TGCGCCAGCAGCTTGGGGCCGGGACAGGGGGCTTACGAGCAGTACTTC.

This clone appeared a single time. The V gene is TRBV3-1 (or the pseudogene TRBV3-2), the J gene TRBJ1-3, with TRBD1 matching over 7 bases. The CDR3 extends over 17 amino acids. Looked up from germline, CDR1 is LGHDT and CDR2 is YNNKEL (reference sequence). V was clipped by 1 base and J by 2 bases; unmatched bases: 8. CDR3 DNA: TGTGCCAGCAGCCAAGGCGCGCGGACAGGAGCTGGAAACACCATATATTTT. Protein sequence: CASSQGARTGAGNTIYF.

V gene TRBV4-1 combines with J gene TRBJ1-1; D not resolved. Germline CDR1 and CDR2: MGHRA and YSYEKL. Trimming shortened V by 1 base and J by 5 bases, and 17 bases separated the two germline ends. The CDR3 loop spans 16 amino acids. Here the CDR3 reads CASSQVIGPRRTEAFF. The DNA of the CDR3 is TGCGCCAGCAGCCAAGTTATAGGGCCCAGGAGGACTGAAGCTTTCTTT.